This T cell receptor beta chain was profiled in a study of beta chain features in type 1 diabetes. Sequencing targeted expressed TCRB transcripts, as all isolated RNA had been reverse transcribed. For naive, central memory and regulatory T cell samples, reads averaged around 3.6 million. Here immunoSEQ multiplex PCR was the method, and the copy in TCRdb shows in-frame clones only, minus some. The table shows roughly 330,000 clones, with around 10% occurring only once. Markers CD45RO/CCR7/CD25/CD127/CD95/CD27 served to sort CD4+ naive, central memory, regulatory and stem cell-like memory cells. CDR1 SGHTA and CDR2 FQGNSA come from the germline V gene. With V trimmed by 3 bases and J by 5 bases, 3 bases remained unmatched. The CDR3 is 15 residues long.

The chain combines TRBV7-2 with TRBJ2-7; 14 nucleotides match TRBD2. Input material: naive CD4+ T cells from blood. The TCR was taken from a woman under 40 in good health. The CDR3 coding sequence is TGTGCCAGCAGCTTCGTGGGACTAGCGGGAGACGAGCAGTACTTC. It translates to CASSFVGLAGDEQYF.